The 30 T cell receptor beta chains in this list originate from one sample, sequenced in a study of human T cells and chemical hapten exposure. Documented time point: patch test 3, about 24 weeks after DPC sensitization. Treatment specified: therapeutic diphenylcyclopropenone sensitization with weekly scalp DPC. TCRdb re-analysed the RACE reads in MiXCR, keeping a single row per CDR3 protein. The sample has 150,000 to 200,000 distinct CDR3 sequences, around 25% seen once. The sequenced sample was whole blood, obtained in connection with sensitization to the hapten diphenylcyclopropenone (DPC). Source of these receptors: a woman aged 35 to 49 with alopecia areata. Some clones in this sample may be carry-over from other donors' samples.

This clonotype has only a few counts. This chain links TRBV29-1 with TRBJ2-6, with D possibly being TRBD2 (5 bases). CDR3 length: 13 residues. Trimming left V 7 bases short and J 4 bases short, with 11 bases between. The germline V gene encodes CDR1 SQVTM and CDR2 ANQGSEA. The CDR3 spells CSAKGAGANVLTF. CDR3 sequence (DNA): TGCAGCGCCAAGGGAGCCGGGGCCAACGTCCTGACTTTC.

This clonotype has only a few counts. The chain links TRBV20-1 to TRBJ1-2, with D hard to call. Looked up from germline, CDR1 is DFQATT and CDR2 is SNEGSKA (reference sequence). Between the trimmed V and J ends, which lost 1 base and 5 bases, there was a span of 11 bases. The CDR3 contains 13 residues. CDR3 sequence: CSARGMTDYGYTF. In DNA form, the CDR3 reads TGCAGTGCTAGAGGGATGACTGATTATGGCTACACCTTC.

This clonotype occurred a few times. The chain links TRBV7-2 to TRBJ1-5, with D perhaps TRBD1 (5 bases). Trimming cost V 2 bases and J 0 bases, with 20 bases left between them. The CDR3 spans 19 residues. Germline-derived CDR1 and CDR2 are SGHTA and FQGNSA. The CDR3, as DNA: TGTGCCAGCAGCTTAAATCCGGGGACGCGGTCGTATAGCAATCAGCCCCAGCATTTT. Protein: CASSLNPGTRSYSNQPQHF.

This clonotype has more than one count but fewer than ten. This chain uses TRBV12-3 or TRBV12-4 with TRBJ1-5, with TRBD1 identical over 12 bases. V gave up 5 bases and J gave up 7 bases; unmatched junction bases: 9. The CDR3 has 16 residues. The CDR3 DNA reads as TGTGCCAGCAGTCAGCTGGGACAGGGGGCTGAACAGCCCCAGCATTTT. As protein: CASSQLGQGAEQPQHF.

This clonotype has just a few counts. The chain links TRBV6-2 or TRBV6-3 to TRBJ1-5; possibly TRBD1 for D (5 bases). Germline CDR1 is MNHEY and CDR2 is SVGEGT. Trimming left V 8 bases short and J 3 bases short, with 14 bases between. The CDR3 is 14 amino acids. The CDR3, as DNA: TGTGCCAGCCGTTTTTTGGGGGTCAATCAGCCCCAGCATTTT. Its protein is CASRFLGVNQPQHF.

CDR3 in amino acids: CASSSANYEQYF. CDR3 DNA sequence: TGTGCCAGCTCATCTGCCAACTACGAGCAGTACTTC. The chain carries TRBV18 and TRBJ2-7; no firm D call. The V end was cut by 5 bases, the J end by 3 bases, with 8 bases between. Germline values: CDR1 KGHSH, CDR2 LQKENI. There are 12 residues in the CDR3.

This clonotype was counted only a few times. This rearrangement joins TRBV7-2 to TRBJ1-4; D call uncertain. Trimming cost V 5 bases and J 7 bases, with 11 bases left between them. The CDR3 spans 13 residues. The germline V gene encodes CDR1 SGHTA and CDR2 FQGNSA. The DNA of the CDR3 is TGTGCCAGCAGCAGGGAATACGGTGAAAAACTGTTTTTT. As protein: CASSREYGEKLFF.

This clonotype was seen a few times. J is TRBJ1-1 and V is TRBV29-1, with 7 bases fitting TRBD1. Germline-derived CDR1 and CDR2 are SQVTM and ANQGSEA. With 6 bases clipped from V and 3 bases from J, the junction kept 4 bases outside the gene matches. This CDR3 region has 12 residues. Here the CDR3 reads CSVGQGDTEAFF. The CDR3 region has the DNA TGCAGCGTGGGCCAGGGGGACACTGAAGCTTTCTTT. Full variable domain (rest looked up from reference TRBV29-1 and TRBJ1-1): SAVISQKPSRDICQRGTSLTIQCQVDSQVTMMFWYRQQPGQSLTLIATANQGSEATYESGFVIDKFPISRPNLTFSTLTVSNMSPEDSSIYLCSVGQGDTEAFFGQGTRLTVV.

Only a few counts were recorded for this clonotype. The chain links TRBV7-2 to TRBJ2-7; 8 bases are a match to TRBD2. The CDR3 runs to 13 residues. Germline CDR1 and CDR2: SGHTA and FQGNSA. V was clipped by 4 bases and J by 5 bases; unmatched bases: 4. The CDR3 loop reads CASSSRGANEQYF. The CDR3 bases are TGTGCCAGCAGCTCGCGGGGGGCCAACGAGCAGTACTTC.

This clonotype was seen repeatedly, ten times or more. The DNA of the CDR3 is TGTGCCAGCAGCGTAAACAGAGAGCAGTTCTTC. This gives the protein CASSVNREQFF. The chain has TRBV9 and TRBJ2-1; D is uncertain. Germline V CDR1 and CDR2: SGDLS, YYNGEE. The CDR3 runs to 11 residues. With 1 base removed from V and 10 bases from J, the gap between germline ends came to 6 bases.

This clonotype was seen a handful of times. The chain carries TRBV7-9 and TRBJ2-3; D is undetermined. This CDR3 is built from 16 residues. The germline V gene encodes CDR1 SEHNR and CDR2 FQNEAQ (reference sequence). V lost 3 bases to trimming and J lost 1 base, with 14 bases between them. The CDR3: CASSFLFRMGTDTQYF. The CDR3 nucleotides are TGTGCCAGCAGCTTCCTTTTCCGGATGGGCACAGATACGCAGTATTTT.

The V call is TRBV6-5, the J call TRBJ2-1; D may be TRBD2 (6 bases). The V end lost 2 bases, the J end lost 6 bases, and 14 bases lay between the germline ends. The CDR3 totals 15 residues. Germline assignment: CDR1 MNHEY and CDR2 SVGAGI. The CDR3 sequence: CASSYGGEGGNEQFF. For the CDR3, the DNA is TGTGCCAGCAGTTACGGGGGAGAGGGAGGCAATGAGCAGTTCTTC.

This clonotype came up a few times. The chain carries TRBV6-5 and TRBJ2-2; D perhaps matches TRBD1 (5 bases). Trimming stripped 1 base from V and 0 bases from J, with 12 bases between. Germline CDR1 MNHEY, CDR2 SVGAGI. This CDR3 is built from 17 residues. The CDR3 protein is CASSYFIPGSNTGELFF. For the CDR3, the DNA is TGTGCCAGCAGTTACTTCATACCAGGGTCGAACACCGGGGAGCTGTTTTTT.

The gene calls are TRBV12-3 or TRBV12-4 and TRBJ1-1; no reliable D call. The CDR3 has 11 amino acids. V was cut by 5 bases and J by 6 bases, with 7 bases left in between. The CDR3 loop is CASSKVSEAFF. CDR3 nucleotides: TGTGCCAGCAGTAAAGTTTCTGAAGCTTTCTTT.

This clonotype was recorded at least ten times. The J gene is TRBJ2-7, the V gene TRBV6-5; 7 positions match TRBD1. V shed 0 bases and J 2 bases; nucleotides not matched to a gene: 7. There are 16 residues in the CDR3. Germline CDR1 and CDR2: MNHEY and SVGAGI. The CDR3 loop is CASSYSGTVITYEQYF. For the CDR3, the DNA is TGTGCCAGCAGTTACTCTGGGACAGTCATCACCTACGAGCAGTACTTC.

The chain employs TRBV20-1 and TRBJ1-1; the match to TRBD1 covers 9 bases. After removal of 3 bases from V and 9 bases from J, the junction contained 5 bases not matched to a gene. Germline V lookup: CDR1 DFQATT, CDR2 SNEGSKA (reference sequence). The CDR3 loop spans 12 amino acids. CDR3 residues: CSARTGGEKAFF. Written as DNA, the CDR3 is TGCAGTGCTAGGACAGGGGGTGAAAAAGCTTTCTTT.

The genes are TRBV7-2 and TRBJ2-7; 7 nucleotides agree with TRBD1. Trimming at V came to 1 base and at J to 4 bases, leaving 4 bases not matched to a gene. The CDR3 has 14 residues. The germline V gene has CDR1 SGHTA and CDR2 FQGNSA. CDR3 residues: CASSLGGQQYEQYF. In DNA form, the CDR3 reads TGTGCCAGCAGCTTAGGGGGACAGCAGTACGAGCAGTACTTC.

CDR3 protein: CSVYIQGTDTQYF. CDR3 DNA: TGCAGTGTTTACATTCAGGGCACAGATACGCAGTATTTT. The V and J genes are TRBV20-1 and TRBJ2-3; D ambiguous. The length of the CDR3 is 13 residues. Trimming pared 7 bases from V and 1 base from J, leaving 12 bases between. CDR1 is DFQATT and CDR2 is SNEGSKA in the germline V gene (reference sequence).

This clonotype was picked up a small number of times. The CDR3 region has the DNA TGTGCCAGCAGGGGCGTTGGTAATTCACCCCTCCACTTT. It specifies CASRGVGNSPLHF. The chain links TRBV12-3 or TRBV12-4 to TRBJ1-6; no reliable D call. The CDR3 has 13 residues. V was cut by 6 bases and J by 6 bases, with 9 bases left in between.

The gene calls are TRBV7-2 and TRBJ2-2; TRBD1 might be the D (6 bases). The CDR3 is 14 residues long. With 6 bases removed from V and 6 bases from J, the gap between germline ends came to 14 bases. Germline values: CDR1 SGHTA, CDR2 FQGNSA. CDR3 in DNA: TGTGCCAGCAGACGCTCACAGGGATCCGGGGAGCTGTTTTTT. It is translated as CASRRSQGSGELFF.

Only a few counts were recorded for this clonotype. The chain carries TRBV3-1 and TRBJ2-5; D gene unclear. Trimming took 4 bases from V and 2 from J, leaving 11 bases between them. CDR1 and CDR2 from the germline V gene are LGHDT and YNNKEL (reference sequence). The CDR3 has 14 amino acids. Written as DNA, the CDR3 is TGTGCCAGCAGCCTTCCTTACCAGCAAGAGACCCAGTACTTC. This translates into CASSLPYQQETQYF.

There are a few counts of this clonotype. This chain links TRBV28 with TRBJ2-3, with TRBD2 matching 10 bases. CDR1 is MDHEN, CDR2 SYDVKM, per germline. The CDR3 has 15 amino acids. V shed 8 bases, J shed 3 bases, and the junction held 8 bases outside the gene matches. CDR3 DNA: TGTGCCAGCCCTGCTAGCGGGAGTCGAACAGATACGCAGTATTTT. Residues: CASPASGSRTDTQYF.

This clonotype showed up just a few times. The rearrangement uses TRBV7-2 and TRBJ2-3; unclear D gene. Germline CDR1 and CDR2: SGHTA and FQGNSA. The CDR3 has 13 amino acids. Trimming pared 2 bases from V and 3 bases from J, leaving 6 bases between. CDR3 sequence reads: CASSLLWTDTQYF. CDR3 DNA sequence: TGTGCCAGCAGCTTACTGTGGACAGATACGCAGTATTTT. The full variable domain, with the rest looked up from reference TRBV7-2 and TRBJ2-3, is GAGVSQSPSNKVTEKGKDVELRCDPISGHTALYWYRQSLGQGLEFLIYFQGNSAPDKSGLPSDRFSAERTGGSVSTLTIQRTQQEDSAVYLCASSLLWTDTQYFGPGTRLTVL.

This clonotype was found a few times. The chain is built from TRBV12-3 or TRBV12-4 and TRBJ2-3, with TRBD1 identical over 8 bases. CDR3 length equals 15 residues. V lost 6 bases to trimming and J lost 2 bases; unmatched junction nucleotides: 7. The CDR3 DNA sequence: TGTGCCAGCAGCCGACAGGGGCCCCTCACAGATACGCAGTATTTT. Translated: CASSRQGPLTDTQYF.

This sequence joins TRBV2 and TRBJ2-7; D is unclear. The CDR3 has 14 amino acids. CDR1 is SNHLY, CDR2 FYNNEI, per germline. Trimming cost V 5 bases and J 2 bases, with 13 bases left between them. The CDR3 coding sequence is TGTGCCAGCAGTCCCGGACCTCCTACCTACGAGCAGTACTTC. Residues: CASSPGPPTYEQYF.

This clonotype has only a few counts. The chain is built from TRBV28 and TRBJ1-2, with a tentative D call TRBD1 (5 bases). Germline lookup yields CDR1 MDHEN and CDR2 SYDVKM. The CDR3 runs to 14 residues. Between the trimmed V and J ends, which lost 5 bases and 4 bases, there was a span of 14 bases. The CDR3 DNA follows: TGTGCCAGCAGTCCCGCCGGGACCCTCTATGGCTACACCTTC. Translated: CASSPAGTLYGYTF.

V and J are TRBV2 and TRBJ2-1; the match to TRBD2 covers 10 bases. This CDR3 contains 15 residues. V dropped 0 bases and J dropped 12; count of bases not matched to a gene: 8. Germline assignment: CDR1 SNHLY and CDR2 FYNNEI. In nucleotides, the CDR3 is TGTGCCAGCAGTGAAGCGCTAGCGGGAGTTAGGAGGCAGTTCTTC. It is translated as CASSEALAGVRRQFF.

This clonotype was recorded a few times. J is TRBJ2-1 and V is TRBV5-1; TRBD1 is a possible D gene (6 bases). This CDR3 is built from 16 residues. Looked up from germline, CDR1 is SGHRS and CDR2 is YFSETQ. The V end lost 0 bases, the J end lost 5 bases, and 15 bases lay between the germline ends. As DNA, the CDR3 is TGCGCCAGCAGCTTGGCTCTAAGACGGGACAACAATGAGCAGTTCTTC. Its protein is CASSLALRRDNNEQFF.

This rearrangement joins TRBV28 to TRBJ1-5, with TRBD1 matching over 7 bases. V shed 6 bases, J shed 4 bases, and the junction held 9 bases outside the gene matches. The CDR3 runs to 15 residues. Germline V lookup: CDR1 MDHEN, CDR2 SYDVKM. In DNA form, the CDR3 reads TGTGCCAGCAGCTCACCCACAGGGGCGAATCAGCCCCAGCATTTT. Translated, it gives CASSSPTGANQPQHF.

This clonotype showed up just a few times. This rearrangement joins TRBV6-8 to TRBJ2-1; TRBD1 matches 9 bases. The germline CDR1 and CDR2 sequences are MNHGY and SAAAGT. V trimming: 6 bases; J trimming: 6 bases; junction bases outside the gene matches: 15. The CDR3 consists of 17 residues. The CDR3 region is CASSSTDRDRALNEQFF. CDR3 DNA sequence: TGTGCCAGCAGCAGTACGGACCGGGACAGGGCTCTCAATGAGCAGTTCTTC.